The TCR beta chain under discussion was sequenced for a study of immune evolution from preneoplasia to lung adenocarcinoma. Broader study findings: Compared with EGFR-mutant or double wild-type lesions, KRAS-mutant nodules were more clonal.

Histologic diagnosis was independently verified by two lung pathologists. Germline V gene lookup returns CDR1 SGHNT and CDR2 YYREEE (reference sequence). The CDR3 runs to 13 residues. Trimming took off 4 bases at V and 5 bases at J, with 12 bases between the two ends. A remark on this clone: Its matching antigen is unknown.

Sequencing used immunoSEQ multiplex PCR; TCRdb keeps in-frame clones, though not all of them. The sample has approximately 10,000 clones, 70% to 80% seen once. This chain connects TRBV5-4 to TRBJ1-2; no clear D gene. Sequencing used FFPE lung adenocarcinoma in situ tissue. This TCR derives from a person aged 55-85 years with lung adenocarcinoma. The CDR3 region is CASSQGKQYGYTF. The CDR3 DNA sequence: TGTGCCAGCAGCCAAGGGAAGCAATATGGCTACACCTTC.